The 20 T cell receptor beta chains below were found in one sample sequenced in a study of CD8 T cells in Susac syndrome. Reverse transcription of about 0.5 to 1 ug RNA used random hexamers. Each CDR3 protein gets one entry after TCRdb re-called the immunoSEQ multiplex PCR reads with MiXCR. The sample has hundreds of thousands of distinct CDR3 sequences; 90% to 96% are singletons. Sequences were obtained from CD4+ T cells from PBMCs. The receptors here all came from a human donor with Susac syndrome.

The CDR3 DNA reads as TGCAGCGTCCTCGGGACTATTCGAAAAATGAATGAGCAGTTCTTC. This sequence encodes CSVLGTIRKMNEQFF. The chain combines TRBV29-1 with TRBJ2-1; 7 bases agree with TRBD2. Germline lookup yields CDR1 SQVTM and CDR2 ANQGSEA. The trim removed 6 bases at V and 7 bases at J, leaving 15 bases unmatched. This CDR3 has 15 residues.

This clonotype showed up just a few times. The CDR3 DNA is TGTGCCAGCGGGAGCAATGAGCAGTTCTTC. Translation: CASGSNEQFF. V and J are TRBV7-8 and TRBJ2-1; possibly TRBD2 for D (5 bases). V was cut by 8 bases and J by 6 bases, with 5 bases left in between. CDR3 length: 10 residues. Looked up from germline, CDR1 is SGHVS and CDR2 is FQNEAQ.

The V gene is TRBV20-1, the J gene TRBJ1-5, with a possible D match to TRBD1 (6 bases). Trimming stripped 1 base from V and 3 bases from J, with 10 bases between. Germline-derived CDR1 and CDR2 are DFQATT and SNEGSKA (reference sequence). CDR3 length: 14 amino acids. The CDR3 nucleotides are TGCAGTGCTAGAGGGGACACATACAATCAGCCCCAGCATTTT. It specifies CSARGDTYNQPQHF.

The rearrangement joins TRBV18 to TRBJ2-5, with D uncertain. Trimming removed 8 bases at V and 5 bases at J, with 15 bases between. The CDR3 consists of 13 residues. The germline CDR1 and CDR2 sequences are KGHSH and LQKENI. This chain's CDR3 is CASTLGKWETQYF. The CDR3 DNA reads TGTGCCAGCACCCTAGGGAAGTGGGAGACCCAGTACTTC.

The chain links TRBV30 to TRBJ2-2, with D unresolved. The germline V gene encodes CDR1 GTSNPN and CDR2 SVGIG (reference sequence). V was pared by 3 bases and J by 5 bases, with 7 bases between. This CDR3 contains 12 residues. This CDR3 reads CAWSGRTGELFF. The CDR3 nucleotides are TGTGCCTGGAGCGGCAGGACCGGGGAGCTGTTTTTT.

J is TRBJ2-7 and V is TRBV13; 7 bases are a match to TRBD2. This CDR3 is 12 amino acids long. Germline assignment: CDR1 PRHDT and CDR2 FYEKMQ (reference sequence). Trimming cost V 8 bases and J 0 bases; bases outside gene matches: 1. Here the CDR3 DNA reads TGTGCCAGCGGGAGGGCCTCCTACGAGCAGTACTTC. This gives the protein CASGRASYEQYF. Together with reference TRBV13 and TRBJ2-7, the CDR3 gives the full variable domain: AAGVIQSPRHLIKEKRETATLKCYPIPRHDTVYWYQQGPGQDPQFLISFYEKMQSDKGSIPDRFSAQQFSDYHSELNMSSLELGDSALYFCASGRASYEQYFGPGTRLTVT.

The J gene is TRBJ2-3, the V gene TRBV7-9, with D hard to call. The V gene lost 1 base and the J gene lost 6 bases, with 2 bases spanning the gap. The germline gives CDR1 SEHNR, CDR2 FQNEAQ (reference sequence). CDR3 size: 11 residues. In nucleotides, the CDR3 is TGTGCCAGCAGCTTAGACGATACGCAGTATTTT. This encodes CASSLDDTQYF.

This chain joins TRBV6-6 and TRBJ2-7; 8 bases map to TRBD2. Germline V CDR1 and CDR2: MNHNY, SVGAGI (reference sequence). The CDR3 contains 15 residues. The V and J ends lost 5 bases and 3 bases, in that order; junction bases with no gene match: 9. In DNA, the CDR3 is TGTGCCAGCAGTGATCCCCCGGGACTAGGCTACGAGCAGTACTTC. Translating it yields CASSDPPGLGYEQYF.

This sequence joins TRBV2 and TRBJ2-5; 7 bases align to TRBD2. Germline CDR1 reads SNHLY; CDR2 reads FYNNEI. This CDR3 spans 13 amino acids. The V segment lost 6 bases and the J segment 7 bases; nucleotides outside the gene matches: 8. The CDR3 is CASSDNPGGTQYF. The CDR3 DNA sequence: TGTGCCAGCAGCGATAATCCGGGAGGGACCCAGTACTTC.

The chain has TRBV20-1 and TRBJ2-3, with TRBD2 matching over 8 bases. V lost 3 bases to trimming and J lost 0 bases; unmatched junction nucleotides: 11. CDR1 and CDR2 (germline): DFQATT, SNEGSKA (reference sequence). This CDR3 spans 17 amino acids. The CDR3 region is CSASTSGVLHSTDTQYF. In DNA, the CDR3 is TGCAGTGCTAGTACTAGCGGAGTTCTCCATAGCACAGATACGCAGTATTTT.

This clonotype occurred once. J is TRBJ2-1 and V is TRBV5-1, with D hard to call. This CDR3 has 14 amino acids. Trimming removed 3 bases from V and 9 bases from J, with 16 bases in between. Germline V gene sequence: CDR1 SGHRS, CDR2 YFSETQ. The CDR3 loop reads CASSSYLWRGEQFF. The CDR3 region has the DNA TGCGCCAGCAGCTCCTACCTTTGGCGCGGTGAGCAGTTCTTC. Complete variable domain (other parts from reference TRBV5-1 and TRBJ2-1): KAGVTQTPRYLIKTRGQQVTLSCSPISGHRSVSWYQQTPGQGLQFLFEYFSETQRNKGNFPGRFSGRQFSNSRSEMNVSTLELGDSALYLCASSSYLWRGEQFFGPGTRLTVL.

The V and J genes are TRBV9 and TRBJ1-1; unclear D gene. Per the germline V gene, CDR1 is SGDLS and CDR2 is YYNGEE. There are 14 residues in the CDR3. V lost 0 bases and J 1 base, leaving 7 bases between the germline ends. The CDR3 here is CASSVVNPNTEAFF. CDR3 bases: TGTGCCAGCAGCGTAGTTAACCCGAACACTGAAGCTTTCTTT.

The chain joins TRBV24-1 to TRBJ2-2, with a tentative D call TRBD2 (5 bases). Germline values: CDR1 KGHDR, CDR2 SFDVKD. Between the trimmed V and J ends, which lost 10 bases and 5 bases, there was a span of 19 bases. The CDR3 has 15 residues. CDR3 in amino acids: CATSGHRSGTGELFF. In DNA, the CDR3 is TGTGCCACTTCAGGTCACCGCTCGGGGACCGGGGAGCTGTTTTTT.

CDR3 sequence (DNA): TGTGCCAGCAGTGGACAGGGGGCTGGCACTGAAGCTTTCTTT. This codes for CASSGQGAGTEAFF. The chain combines TRBV7-2 with TRBJ1-1; TRBD1 aligns across 11 bases. Germline CDR1 is SGHTA and CDR2 is FQGNSA. The length of the CDR3 is 14 residues. J gave up 4 bases and V 6 bases, and 4 bases lay outside the gene matches.

The DNA for the CDR3 is TGTGCCAGCTCACCACGGCGACTAGCGGGAGCCTGGGATGAGCAGTTCTTC. The encoded protein is CASSPRRLAGAWDEQFF. The genes are TRBV18 and TRBJ2-1; 12 bases agree with TRBD2. After removal of 1 base from V and 8 bases from J, the junction contained 9 bases not matched to a gene. The germline gives CDR1 KGHSH, CDR2 LQKENI. This CDR3 contains 17 residues.

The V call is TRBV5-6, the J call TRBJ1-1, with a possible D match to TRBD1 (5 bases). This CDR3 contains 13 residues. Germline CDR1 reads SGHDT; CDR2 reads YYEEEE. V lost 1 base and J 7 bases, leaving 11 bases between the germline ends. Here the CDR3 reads CASSLKRGGEAFF. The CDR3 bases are TGTGCCAGCAGCTTGAAGCGGGGGGGTGAAGCTTTCTTT.

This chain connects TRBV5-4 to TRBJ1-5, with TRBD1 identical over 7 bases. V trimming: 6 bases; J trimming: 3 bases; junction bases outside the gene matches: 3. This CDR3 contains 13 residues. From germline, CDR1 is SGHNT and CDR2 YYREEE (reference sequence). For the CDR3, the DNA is TGTGCCAGCAAAGACAGGGACAATCAGCCCCAGCATTTT. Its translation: CASKDRDNQPQHF.

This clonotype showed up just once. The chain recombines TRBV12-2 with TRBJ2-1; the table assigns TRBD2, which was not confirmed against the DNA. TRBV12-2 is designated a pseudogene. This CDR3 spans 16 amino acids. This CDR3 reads CASRFPPREIINEQFF. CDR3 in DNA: TGTGCAAGTCGCTTCCCCCCGCGGGAGATTATCAATGAGCAGTTCTTC.

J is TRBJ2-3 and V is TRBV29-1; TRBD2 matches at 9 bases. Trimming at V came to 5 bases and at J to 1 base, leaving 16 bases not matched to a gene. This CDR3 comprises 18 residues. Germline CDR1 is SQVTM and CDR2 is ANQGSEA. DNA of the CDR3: TGCAGCGTTTCTTTGCTAGTCCGGAGCGGGAGGCGCACAGATACGCAGTATTTT. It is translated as CSVSLLVRSGRRTDTQYF.

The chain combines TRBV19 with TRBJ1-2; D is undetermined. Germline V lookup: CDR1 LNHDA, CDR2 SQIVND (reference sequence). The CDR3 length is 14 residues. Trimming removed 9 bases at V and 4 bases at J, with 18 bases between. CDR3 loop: CASNDLGPGYGYTF. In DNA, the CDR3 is TGTGCCAGCAATGATCTTGGCCCCGGCTATGGCTACACCTTC.